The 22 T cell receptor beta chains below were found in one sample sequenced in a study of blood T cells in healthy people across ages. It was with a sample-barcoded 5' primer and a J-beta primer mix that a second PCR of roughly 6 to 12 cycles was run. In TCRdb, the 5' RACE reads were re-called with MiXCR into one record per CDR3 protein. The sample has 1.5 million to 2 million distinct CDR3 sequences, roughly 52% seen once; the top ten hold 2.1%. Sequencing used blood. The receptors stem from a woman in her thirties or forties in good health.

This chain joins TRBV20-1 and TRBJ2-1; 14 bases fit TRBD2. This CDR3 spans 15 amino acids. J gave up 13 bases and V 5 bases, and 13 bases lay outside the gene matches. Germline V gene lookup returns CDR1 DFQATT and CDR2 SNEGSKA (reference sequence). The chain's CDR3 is CSALTSGGAGETQFF. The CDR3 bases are TGCAGTGCTTTGACTAGCGGGGGGGCAGGGGAGACCCAGTTCTTC.

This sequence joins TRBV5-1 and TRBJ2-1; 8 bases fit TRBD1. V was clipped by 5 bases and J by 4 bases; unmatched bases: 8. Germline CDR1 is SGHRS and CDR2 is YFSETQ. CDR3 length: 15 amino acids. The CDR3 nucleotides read TGCGCCAGCAGTGGTCAGGGGGCAAGGTACAATGAGCAGTTCTTC. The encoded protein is CASSGQGARYNEQFF.

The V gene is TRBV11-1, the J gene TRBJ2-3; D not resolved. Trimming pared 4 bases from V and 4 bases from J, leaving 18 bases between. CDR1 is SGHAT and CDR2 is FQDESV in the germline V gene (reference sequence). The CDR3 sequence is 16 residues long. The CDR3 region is CASSSPFVEIPDTQYF. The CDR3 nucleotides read TGTGCCAGCAGCTCCCCTTTCGTTGAAATCCCAGATACGCAGTATTTT.

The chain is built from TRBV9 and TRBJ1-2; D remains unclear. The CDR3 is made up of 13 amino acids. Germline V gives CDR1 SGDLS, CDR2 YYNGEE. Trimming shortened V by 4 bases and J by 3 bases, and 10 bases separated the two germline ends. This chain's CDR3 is CASSPAAYYGYTF. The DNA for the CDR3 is TGTGCCAGCAGCCCCGCGGCCTACTATGGCTACACCTTC.

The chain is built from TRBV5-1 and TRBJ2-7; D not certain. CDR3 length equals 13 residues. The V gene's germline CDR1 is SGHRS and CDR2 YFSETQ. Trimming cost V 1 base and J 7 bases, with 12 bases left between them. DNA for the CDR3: TGCGCCAGCAGCTTGTCCCATGTGGCTGAGCAGTACTTC. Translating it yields CASSLSHVAEQYF.

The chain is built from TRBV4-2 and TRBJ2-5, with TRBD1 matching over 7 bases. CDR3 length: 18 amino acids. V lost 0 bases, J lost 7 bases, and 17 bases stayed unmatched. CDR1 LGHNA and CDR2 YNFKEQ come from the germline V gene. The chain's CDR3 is CASSQDLPATGKVGTQYF. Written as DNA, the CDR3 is TGTGCCAGCAGCCAAGATCTTCCGGCGACAGGGAAAGTTGGGACCCAGTACTTC.

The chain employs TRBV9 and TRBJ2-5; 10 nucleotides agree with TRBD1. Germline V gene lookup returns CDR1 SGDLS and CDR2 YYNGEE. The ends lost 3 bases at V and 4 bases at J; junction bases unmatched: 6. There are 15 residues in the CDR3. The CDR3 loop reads CASSERQGARETQYF. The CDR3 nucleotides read TGTGCCAGCAGCGAACGACAGGGGGCTCGAGAGACCCAGTACTTC.

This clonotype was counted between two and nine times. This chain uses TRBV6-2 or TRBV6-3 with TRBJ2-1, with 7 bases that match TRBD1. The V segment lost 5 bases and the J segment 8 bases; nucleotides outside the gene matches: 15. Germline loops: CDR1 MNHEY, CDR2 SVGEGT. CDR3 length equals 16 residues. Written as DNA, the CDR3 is TGTGCCAGCAGTCTCTCCGGGACGTTCCAGGGGGATGAGCAGTTCTTC. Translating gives CASSLSGTFQGDEQFF.

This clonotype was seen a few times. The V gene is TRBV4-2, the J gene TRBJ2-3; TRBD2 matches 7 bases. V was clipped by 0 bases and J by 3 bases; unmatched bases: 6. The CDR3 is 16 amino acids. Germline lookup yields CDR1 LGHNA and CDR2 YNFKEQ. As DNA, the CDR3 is TGTGCCAGCAGCCAAGAATGGGGGGGGGTGACAGATACGCAGTATTTT. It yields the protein CASSQEWGGVTDTQYF.

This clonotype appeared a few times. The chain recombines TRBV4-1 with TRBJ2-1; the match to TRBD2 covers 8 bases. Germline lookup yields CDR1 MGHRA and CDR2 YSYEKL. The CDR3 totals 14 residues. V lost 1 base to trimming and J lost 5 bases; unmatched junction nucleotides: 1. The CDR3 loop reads CASSQVLADNEQFF. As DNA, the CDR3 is TGCGCCAGCAGCCAAGTACTAGCGGACAATGAGCAGTTCTTC.

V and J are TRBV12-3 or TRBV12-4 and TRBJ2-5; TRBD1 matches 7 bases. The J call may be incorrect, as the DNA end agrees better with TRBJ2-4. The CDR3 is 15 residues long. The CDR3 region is CASRPTGTVKNIQYF. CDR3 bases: TGTGCCAGCAGACCTACCGGGACAGTAAAAAACATTCAGTACTTC.

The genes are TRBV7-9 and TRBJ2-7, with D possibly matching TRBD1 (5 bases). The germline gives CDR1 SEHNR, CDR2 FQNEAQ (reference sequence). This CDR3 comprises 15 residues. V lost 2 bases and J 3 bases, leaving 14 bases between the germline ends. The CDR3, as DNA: TGTGCCAGCAGCTTAAGCACCGGACACATCTACGAGCAGTACTTC. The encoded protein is CASSLSTGHIYEQYF.

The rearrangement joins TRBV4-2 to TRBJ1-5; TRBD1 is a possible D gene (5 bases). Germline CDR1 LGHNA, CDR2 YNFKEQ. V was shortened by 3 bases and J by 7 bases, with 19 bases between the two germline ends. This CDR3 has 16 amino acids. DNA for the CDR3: TGTGCCAGCAGCCATCCCCGTGTAGGCGGGGACCAGCCCCAGCATTTT. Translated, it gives CASSHPRVGGDQPQHF.

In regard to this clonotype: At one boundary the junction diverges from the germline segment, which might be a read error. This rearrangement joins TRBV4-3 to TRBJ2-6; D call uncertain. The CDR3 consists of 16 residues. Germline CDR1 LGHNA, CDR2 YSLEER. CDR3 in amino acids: CACSQDTGSGANVLTF. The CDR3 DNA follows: TGCGCCTGCAGCCAAGATACGGGCTCCGGGGCCAACGTCCTGACTTTC.

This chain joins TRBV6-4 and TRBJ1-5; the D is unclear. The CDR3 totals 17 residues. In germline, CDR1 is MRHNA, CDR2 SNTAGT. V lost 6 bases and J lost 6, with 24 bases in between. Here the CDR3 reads CASSSLFRDGPGQPQHF. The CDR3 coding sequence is TGTGCCAGCAGCTCACTCTTTCGGGATGGGCCCGGTCAGCCCCAGCATTTT.

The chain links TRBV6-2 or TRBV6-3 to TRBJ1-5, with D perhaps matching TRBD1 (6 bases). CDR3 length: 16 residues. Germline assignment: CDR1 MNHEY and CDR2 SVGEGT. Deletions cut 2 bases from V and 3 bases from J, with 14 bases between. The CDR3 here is CASSYHIGQPNQPQHF. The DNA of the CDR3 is TGTGCCAGCAGTTACCATATAGGACAGCCCAATCAGCCCCAGCATTTT.

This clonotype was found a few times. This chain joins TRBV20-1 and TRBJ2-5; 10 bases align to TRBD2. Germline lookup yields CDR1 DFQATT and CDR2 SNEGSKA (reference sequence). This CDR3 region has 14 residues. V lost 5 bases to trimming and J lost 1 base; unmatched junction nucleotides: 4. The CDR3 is CSAGASGGQETQYF. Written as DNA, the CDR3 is TGCAGTGCTGGAGCTAGCGGGGGCCAAGAGACCCAGTACTTC.

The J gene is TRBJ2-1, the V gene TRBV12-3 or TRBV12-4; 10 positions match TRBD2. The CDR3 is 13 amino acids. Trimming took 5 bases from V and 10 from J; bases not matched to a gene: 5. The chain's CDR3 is CASSPSLAGEQFF. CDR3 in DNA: TGTGCCAGCAGTCCTTCACTAGCGGGGGAGCAGTTCTTC.

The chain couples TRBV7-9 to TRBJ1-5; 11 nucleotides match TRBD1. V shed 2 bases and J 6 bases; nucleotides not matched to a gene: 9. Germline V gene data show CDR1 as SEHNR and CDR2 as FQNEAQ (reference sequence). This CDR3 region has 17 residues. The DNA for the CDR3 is TGTGCCAGCAGCTTACCAAAGGGACAGGGGGAGAGTCAGCCCCAGCATTTT. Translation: CASSLPKGQGESQPQHF.

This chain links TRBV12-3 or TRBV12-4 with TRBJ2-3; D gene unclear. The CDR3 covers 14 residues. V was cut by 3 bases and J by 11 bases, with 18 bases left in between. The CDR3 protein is CASSFDNQADVQYF. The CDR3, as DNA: TGTGCCAGCAGTTTTGACAATCAGGCAGATGTGCAGTATTTT.

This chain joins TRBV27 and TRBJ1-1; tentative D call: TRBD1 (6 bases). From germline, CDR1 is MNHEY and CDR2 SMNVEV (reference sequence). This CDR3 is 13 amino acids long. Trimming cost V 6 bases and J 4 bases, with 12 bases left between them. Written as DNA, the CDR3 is TGTGCCAGCAGGACCACAGGGCGCACTGAAGCTTTCTTT. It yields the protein CASRTTGRTEAFF.

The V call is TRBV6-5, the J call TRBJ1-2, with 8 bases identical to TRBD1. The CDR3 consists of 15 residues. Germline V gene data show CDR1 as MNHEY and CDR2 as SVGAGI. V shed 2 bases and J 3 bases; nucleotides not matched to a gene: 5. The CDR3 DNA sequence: TGTGCCAGCAGTTACGAGGTCAGGGGGCACTATGGCTACACCTTC. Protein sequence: CASSYEVRGHYGYTF.